Listed below are T cell receptor beta chains from one sample, sequenced in a study of T cells after yellow fever vaccination. TCRdb re-analysed the 5' RACE reads in MiXCR, keeping a single row per CDR3 protein. The sample shows 450,000 to 650,000 distinct CDR3 sequences, 13% of them seen only once. Specimen: PBMCs, collected on the day of the yellow fever booster vaccination. All receptors come from a man in his thirties or forties who received the YFV17D yellow fever vaccine. The conserved cysteine and the conserved F or W are not part of the CDR3 here. D genes are given only for firm matches.

>TRBJ2-1|TRBD1|TRBV5-1
ASKSGQGAGEQF
>TRBJ2-7|TRBD2|TRBV30
AWRTSGSSYEQY
>TRBJ2-7|TRBD2|TRBV20-1
SAGDGLAGEWEQY
>TRBJ1-1|.|TRBV29-1
SVERSGGGWTEAF
>TRBJ2-3|TRBD2|TRBV4-3
ASSRTSGGTDTQY
>TRBJ2-3|TRBD2|TRBV19
ASSTTAGRAGDTQY
>TRBJ2-3|.|TRBV28
ASRRNRGGGTDTQY
>TRBJ2-7|.|TRBV7-2
ASSFLNLEQY
>TRBJ2-1|TRBD2|TRBV29-1
SGGRALNEQF
>TRBJ2-5|.|TRBV20-1
SASDNQETQY
>TRBJ2-7|.|TRBV3-1
ASSLRWFSYEQY
>TRBJ1-5|.|TRBV5-6
ASSLEGMGQPQH
>TRBJ2-1|TRBD2|TRBV9
ASSAKAGVKYNEQF
>TRBJ2-7|.|TRBV12-3/TRBV12-4
ASSFSGPYEQY
>TRBJ2-7|.|TRBV10-3
AISDNPSSYEQY
>TRBJ2-7|TRBD2|TRBV7-2
ASSLGGLAGDYEQY
>TRBJ1-5|.|TRBV6-2/TRBV6-3
ASTTGAFNQPQH
>TRBJ1-5|.|TRBV12-3/TRBV12-4
ASSTAPGPQH
>TRBJ2-1|.|TRBV9
ASSVVSGSYNEQF
>TRBJ2-7|.|TRBV21-1
ASSKMDGLAGGEQY
>TRBJ2-3|.|TRBV28
ASFSYSDTQY
>TRBJ2-5|.|TRBV4-3
ASSQGTAETQY
>TRBJ1-2|.|TRBV7-8
ASSSRASRDGYT
>TRBJ2-2|.|TRBV9
ASSPLGVGAELF
>TRBJ2-7|TRBD2|TRBV20-1
SARDRASGSSEQY
>TRBJ2-1|.|TRBV7-9
ASSFRETDPFEQF
>TRBJ2-1|.|TRBV12-3/TRBV12-4
ASSAYKGNDNEQF
>TRBJ2-5|TRBD2|TRBV5-1
ASSTGLASTQETQY
>TRBJ2-1|.|TRBV7-9
ASIGGNEQF
>TRBJ1-4|TRBD1|TRBV7-9
ASSTTGEAAEKLF
>TRBJ2-7|.|TRBV27
ASSYSLDRPFYNEQY
>TRBJ2-1|.|TRBV18
ASSQGLAGQNEQF
>TRBJ2-1|TRBD2|TRBV12-3/TRBV12-4
ASSGLANYNEQF
>TRBJ2-5|TRBD1|TRBV12-3/TRBV12-4
ASSFTGGTETQY
>TRBJ2-7|TRBD1|TRBV7-8
ASSLPRGQVGDEQY
>TRBJ2-1|.|TRBV5-6
ASSLARVVQF
>TRBJ2-7|.|TRBV20-1
SASGGRTNYYEQY
>TRBJ2-3|.|TRBV10-3
AISESAYTQY
>TRBJ1-1|.|TRBV11-2
ASSGAVLRGGAEAF
>TRBJ1-1|.|TRBV6-2/TRBV6-3
ASSYRRVNTEAF
>TRBJ2-1|TRBD2|TRBV7-9
ASSLRRGGDNEQF
>TRBJ2-2|.|TRBV11-3
ASSLGEQEAGELF
>TRBJ2-1|.|TRBV19
ASSINSVLVEQF
>TRBJ2-5|.|TRBV20-1
SATADGETQY
>TRBJ2-1|TRBD2|TRBV11-2
ASSSKLVGLAGNNEQF
>TRBJ2-3|TRBD1|TRBV7-6
ASSPHNRGRSTDTQY
>TRBJ2-3|TRBD2|TRBV15
ATSRDAGGSDTQY
>TRBJ1-5|.|TRBV12-3/TRBV12-4
ASSRGSNQPLH
>TRBJ1-1|.|TRBV9
ASSVSIGTSEAF
>TRBJ2-2|TRBD2|TRBV10-2
ASSVASGNTGELF
>TRBJ2-5|.|TRBV18
ASSPGGTWQETQY
>TRBJ2-7|.|TRBV25-1
ASSENPSINNEQY
>TRBJ1-1|TRBD1|TRBV20-1
SAAGGTEAF
>TRBJ1-6|.|TRBV20-1
SAREGGSYNSPLH
>TRBJ2-7|TRBD1|TRBV20-1
SAYGQGLLSYEQY
>TRBJ2-2|TRBD2|TRBV10-3
AIKLAGAGELF
>TRBJ2-7|.|TRBV20-1
SVSFLAGSYEQY
>TRBJ2-5|.|TRBV7-9
ASSPKDRTQETQY
>TRBJ1-1|.|TRBV20-1
SAFRTEINTEAF